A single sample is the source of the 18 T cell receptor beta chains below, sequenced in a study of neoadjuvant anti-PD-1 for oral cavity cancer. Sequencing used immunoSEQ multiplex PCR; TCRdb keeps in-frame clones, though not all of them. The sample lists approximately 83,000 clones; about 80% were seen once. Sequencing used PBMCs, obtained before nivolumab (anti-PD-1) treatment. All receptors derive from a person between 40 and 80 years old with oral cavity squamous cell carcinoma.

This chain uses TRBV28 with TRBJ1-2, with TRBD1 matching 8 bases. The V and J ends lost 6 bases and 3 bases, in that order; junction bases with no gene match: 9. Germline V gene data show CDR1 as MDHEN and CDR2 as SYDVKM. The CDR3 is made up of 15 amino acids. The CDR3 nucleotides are TGTGCCAGCAGCGCCCCCGGGACAGGCTACTATGGCTACACCTTC. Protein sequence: CASSAPGTGYYGYTF.

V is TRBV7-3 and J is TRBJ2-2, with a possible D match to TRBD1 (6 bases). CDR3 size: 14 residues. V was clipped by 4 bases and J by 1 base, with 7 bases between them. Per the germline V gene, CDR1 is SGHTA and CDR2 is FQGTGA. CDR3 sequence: CASSSGQNTGELFF. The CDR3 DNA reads TGTGCCAGCAGCTCGGGACAGAACACCGGGGAGCTGTTTTTT.

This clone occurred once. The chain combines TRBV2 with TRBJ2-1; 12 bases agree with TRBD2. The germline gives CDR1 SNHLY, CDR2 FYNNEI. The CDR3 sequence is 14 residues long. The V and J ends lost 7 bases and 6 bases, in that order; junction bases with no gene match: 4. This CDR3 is CASTLAGGINEQFF. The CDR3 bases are TGTGCCAGCACACTAGCGGGAGGAATCAATGAGCAGTTCTTC.

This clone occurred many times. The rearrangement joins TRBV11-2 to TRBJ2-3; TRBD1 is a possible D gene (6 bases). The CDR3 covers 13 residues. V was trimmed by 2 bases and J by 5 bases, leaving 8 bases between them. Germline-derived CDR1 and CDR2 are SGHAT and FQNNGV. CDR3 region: CASSLRGKDTQYF. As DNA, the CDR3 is TGTGCCAGCAGCTTAAGGGGGAAAGATACGCAGTATTTT.

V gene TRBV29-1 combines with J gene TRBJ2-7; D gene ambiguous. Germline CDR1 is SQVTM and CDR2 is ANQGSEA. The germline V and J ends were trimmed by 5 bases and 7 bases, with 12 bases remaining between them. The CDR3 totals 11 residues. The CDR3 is CSVYTVGEQYF. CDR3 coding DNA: TGCAGCGTTTATACAGTGGGGGAGCAGTACTTC.

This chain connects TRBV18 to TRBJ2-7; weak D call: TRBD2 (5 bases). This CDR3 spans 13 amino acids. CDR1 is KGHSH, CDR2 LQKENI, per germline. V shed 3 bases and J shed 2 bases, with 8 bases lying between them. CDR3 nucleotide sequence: TGTGCCAGCTCACCCGCGGGTGCCTACGAGCAGTACTTC. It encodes CASSPAGAYEQYF.

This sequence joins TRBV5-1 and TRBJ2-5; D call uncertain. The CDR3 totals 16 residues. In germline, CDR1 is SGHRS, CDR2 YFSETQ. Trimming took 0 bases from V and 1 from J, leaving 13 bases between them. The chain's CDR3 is CASSLAATTAQETQYF. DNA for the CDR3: TGCGCCAGCAGCTTGGCAGCCACAACAGCCCAAGAGACCCAGTACTTC.

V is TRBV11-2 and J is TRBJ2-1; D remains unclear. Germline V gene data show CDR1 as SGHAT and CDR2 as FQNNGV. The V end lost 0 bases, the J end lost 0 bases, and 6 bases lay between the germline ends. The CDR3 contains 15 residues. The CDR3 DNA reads TGTGCCAGCAGCTTAGATACCGCCTCCTACAATGAGCAGTTCTTC. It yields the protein CASSLDTASYNEQFF.

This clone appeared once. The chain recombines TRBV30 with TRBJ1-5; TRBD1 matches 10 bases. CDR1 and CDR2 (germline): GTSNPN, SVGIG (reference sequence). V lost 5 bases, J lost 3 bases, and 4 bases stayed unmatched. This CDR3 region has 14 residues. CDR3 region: CAWSGQGNNQPQHF. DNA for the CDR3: TGTGCCTGGTCGGGACAGGGGAACAATCAGCCCCAGCATTTT.

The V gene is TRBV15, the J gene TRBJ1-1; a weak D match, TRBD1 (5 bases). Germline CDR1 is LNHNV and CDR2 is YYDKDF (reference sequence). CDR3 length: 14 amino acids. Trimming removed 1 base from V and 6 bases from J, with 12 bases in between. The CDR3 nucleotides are TGTGCCACCAGCAGAGTAATTACGGGGGCTGAAGCTTTCTTT. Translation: CATSRVITGAEAFF.

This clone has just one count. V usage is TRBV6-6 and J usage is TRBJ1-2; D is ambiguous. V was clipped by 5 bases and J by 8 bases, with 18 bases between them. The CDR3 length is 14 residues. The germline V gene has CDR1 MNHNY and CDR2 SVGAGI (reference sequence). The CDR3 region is CASSTRAAAGGYTF. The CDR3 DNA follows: TGTGCCAGCAGTACTCGTGCGGCGGCCGGAGGCTACACCTTC.

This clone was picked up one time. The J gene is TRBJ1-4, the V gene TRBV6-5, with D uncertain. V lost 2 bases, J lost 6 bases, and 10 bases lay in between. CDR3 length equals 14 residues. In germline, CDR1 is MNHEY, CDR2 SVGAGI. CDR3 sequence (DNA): TGTGCCAGCAGTTACCCTGCGCCCCATGAAAAACTGTTTTTT. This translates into CASSYPAPHEKLFF.

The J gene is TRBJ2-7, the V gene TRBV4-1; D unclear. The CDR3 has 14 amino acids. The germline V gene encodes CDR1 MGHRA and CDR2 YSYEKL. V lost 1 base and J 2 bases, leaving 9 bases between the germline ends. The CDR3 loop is CASSQGLDPYEQYF. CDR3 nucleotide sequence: TGCGCCAGCAGCCAAGGTTTAGATCCCTACGAGCAGTACTTC.

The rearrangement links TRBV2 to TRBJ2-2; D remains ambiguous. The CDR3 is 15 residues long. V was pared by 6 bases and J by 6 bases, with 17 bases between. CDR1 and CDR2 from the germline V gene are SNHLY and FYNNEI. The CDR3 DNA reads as TGTGCCAGCAGACAGCCAGCTCACGAATCCGGGGAGCTGTTTTTT. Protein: CASRQPAHESGELFF.

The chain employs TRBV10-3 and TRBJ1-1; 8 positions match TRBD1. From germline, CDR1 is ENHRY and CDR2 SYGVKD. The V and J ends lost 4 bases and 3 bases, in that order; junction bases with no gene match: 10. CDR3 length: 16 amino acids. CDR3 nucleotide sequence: TGTGCCATCAGTGTAGGGAGACAGGGGTCGGACACTGAAGCTTTCTTT. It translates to CAISVGRQGSDTEAFF.

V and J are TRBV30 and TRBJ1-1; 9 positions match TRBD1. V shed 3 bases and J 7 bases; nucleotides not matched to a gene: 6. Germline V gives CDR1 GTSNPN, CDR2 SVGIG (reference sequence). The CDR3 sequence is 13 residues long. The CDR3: CAWRRTGGSEAFF. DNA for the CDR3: TGTGCCTGGAGAAGAACAGGGGGCAGTGAAGCTTTCTTT.

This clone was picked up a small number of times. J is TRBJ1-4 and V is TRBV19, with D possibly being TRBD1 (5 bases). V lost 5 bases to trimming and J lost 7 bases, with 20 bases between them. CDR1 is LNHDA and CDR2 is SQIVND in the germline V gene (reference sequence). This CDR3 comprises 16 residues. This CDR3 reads CASSPPVGPGGEKLFF. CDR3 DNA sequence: TGTGCCAGTAGTCCCCCTGTGGGACCGGGCGGTGAAAAACTGTTTTTT.

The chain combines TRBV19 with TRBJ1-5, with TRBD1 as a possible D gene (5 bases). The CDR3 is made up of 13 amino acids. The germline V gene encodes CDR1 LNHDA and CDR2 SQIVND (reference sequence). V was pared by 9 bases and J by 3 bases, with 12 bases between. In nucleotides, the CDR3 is TGTGCCAGCTGTGGGACCCACAATCAGCCCCAGCATTTT. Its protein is CASCGTHNQPQHF.